The 7 T cell receptor beta chains reported below all come from one sample, sequenced in a study of shared clonotypes between healthy human individuals. The data were produced by immunoSEQ multiplex PCR, yet TCRdb's version contains in-frame clones alone and is incomplete. The sample lists more than 400,000 clones, approximately 81% occurring once. Sequencing was done on a sample of PBMCs. These receptors all stem from a woman aged 40 to 49 in good health. Some clones in this sample may be carry-over from other donors' samples.

The chain uses TRBV18 and TRBJ2-7, with TRBD2 identical over 10 bases. The CDR3 sequence is 15 residues long. Germline trimming cut 4 bases from V and 4 bases from J; bases unmatched to any gene: 7. CDR1 KGHSH and CDR2 LQKENI come from the germline V gene. The CDR3 spells CASSRSSGSVYEQYF. CDR3 in DNA: TGTGCCAGCTCACGGTCTAGCGGGAGTGTGTACGAGCAGTACTTC.

The chain employs TRBV2 and TRBJ1-1; D gene ambiguous. The CDR3 length is 14 residues. Germline values: CDR1 SNHLY, CDR2 FYNNEI. The germline V and J ends were trimmed by 6 bases and 1 base, with 12 bases remaining between them. For the CDR3, the DNA is TGTGCCAGCAGGGCCGGTCCAGGGAACACTGAAGCTTTCTTT. It yields the protein CASRAGPGNTEAFF. Combining the CDR3 with reference TRBV2 and TRBJ1-1 gives the whole variable domain EPEVTQTPSHQVTQMGQEVILRCVPISNHLYFYWYRQILGQKVEFLVSFYNNEISEKSEIFDDQFSVERPDGSNFTLKIRSTKLEDSAMYFCASRAGPGNTEAFFGQGTRLTVV.

The chain uses TRBV7-2 and TRBJ1-2, with D perhaps matching TRBD1 (5 bases). V was trimmed by 1 base and J by 3 bases, leaving 9 bases between them. Germline V gene lookup returns CDR1 SGHTA and CDR2 FQGNSA. The CDR3 is made up of 14 amino acids. The DNA for the CDR3 is TGTGCCAGCAGCTTAGACAGGTCGTACTATGGCTACACCTTC. This codes for CASSLDRSYYGYTF.

This clone showed up just once. This chain links TRBV19 with TRBJ1-4; tentative D call: TRBD1 (6 bases). Between the trimmed V and J ends, which lost 4 bases and 8 bases, there was a span of 23 bases. Germline values: CDR1 LNHDA, CDR2 SQIVND (reference sequence). The CDR3 sequence is 17 residues long. The CDR3 is CASSRRGGLDTAEKLFF. The CDR3 DNA is TGTGCCAGTAGTAGGCGGGGGGGGCTGGATACGGCGGAAAAACTGTTTTTT.

This clone was detected once. V gene TRBV14 combines with J gene TRBJ2-1; 7 nucleotides align to TRBD2. J gave up 8 bases and V 5 bases, and 9 bases lay outside the gene matches. Germline CDR1 reads SGHDN; CDR2 reads FVKESK. The CDR3 runs 14 residues. In nucleotides, the CDR3 is TGTGCCAGCAGCTGGGGGGGAGGAAGCGATGAGCAGTTCTTC. As protein: CASSWGGGSDEQFF.

The chain carries TRBV11-2 and TRBJ2-7, with D maybe TRBD2 (6 bases). V was clipped by 0 bases and J by 2 bases, with 14 bases between them. CDR3 length: 16 residues. Germline V lookup: CDR1 SGHAT, CDR2 FQNNGV. CDR3 DNA: TGTGCCAGCAGCTTAGATGCAGGGACTCCAGCCTACGAGCAGTACTTC. Its protein product is CASSLDAGTPAYEQYF.

V and J are TRBV14 and TRBJ2-7; TRBD2 is a possible D gene (5 bases). V gave up 4 bases and J gave up 5 bases, with 12 bases separating them. The CDR3 extends over 13 amino acids. Germline assignment: CDR1 SGHDN and CDR2 FVKESK. Here the CDR3 reads CASSLFYGDEQYF. In DNA form, the CDR3 reads TGTGCCAGCAGCCTTTTTTACGGGGACGAGCAGTACTTC.